Each of the 21 T cell receptor beta chains below was sequenced from the same sample in a study of siplizumab effects on memory and regulatory T cells. Libraries were prepared by immunoSEQ multiplex PCR; TCRdb keeps only in-frame clonotypes and omits some of them. The sample holds 55,000 to 80,000 clones, roughly 85% seen once. Material: memory CD4+ T cells sorted from blood. These receptors were collected from a human donor in good health.

The CDR3 protein is CASSQSQLAKNIQYF. The DNA of the CDR3 is TGTGCCAGCAGCCAATCACAGTTAGCCAAAAACATTCAGTACTTC. The rearrangement links TRBV14 to TRBJ2-4, with D unresolved. V lost 2 bases to trimming and J lost 0 bases, with 8 bases between them. The germline gives CDR1 SGHDN, CDR2 FVKESK. CDR3 length: 15 residues.

This chain joins TRBV6-5 and TRBJ2-6; D is ambiguous. CDR3 length: 15 amino acids. V shed 5 bases and J shed 2 bases, with 10 bases lying between them. Germline CDR1 reads MNHEY; CDR2 reads SVGAGI. The CDR3 here is CASSPLLTGANVLTF. The CDR3 region has the DNA TGTGCCAGCAGTCCCTTACTGACTGGGGCCAACGTCCTGACTTTC.

This chain uses TRBV14 with TRBJ2-1; D call uncertain. Trimming stripped 2 bases from V and 5 bases from J, with 7 bases between. CDR1 is SGHDN and CDR2 is FVKESK in the germline V gene. The length of the CDR3 is 13 residues. The CDR3 sequence is CASSQISHNEQFF. In DNA form, the CDR3 reads TGTGCCAGCAGCCAAATATCCCACAATGAGCAGTTCTTC.

The count of this clone is one. The chain uses TRBV2 and TRBJ2-2; D is unresolved. CDR1 and CDR2 (germline): SNHLY, FYNNEI. Trimming removed 4 bases from V and 5 bases from J, with 11 bases in between. The CDR3 totals 14 residues. In DNA form, the CDR3 reads TGTGCCAGCAGTGGGCTCCTAGGGACCGGGGAGCTGTTTTTT. Amino acids: CASSGLLGTGELFF.

This clone was recorded a few times. This chain joins TRBV19 and TRBJ2-7; D uncertain. V dropped 1 base and J dropped 6 bases, with 16 bases sitting between them. The CDR3 consists of 15 residues. The V gene's germline CDR1 is LNHDA and CDR2 SQIVND (reference sequence). As DNA, the CDR3 is TGTGCCAGTAGTATAGGGCCGGCACCTTCTGTCGAGCAGTACTTC. Translating gives CASSIGPAPSVEQYF.

This chain connects TRBV7-6 to TRBJ1-1; weak D call: TRBD1 (6 bases). V lost 0 bases to trimming and J lost 1 base, with 15 bases between them. This CDR3 has 17 residues. Germline V gives CDR1 SGHVS, CDR2 FNYEAQ. CDR3 nucleotide sequence: TGTGCCAGCAGCTTAGCGTCATTAGGGGGGGGGAACACTGAAGCTTTCTTT. The encoded protein is CASSLASLGGGNTEAFF.

The rearrangement uses TRBV19 and TRBJ1-5, with 8 bases lining up with TRBD1. The CDR3 contains 15 residues. After removal of 9 bases from V and 1 base from J, the junction contained 8 bases not matched to a gene. Germline loops: CDR1 LNHDA, CDR2 SQIVND (reference sequence). The DNA of the CDR3 is TGTGCCAGCATGAGCCAGGGGGCAAGCAATCAGCCCCAGCATTTT. Its protein product is CASMSQGASNQPQHF.

The chain joins TRBV27 to TRBJ2-7, with no clear D. Germline loops: CDR1 MNHEY, CDR2 SMNVEV (reference sequence). Trimming shortened V by 2 bases and J by 3 bases, and 23 bases separated the two germline ends. The CDR3 has 18 amino acids. For the CDR3, the DNA is TGTGCCAGCAGTTTAAAGACTCCTGTGGGCATGAATGGCTACGAGCAGTACTTC. Translated: CASSLKTPVGMNGYEQYF.

The rearrangement links TRBV27 to TRBJ2-1, with 10 bases fitting TRBD2. CDR1 is MNHEY, CDR2 SMNVEV, per germline (reference sequence). Trimming removed 6 bases from V and 1 base from J; junction bases left unmatched: 6. The CDR3 contains 16 residues. Here the CDR3 reads CASSHSGGASYNEQFF. The CDR3 region has the DNA TGTGCCAGCAGCCACAGCGGGGGGGCGTCCTACAATGAGCAGTTCTTC.

This clone was detected only a few times. DNA for the CDR3: TGTGCCAGCAGCTGGGACAGAGACTATGGCTACACCTTC. As protein: CASSWDRDYGYTF. J is TRBJ1-2 and V is TRBV7-9; the match to TRBD1 covers 7 bases. The CDR3 sequence is 13 residues long. Trimming at V came to 4 bases and at J to 3 bases, leaving 2 bases not matched to a gene. CDR1 is SEHNR and CDR2 is FQNEAQ in the germline V gene (reference sequence).

The sample holds a few counts of this clone. V is TRBV2 and J is TRBJ1-5; a possible D gene is TRBD1 (5 bases). V dropped 6 bases and J dropped 6 bases, with 15 bases sitting between them. The germline V gene encodes CDR1 SNHLY and CDR2 FYNNEI. There are 14 residues in the CDR3. The CDR3 loop reads CASRGPTLAQPQHF. DNA of the CDR3: TGTGCCAGCAGGGGACCTACATTGGCTCAGCCCCAGCATTTT.

The chain recombines TRBV4-3 with TRBJ2-2; D unclear. Trimming removed 3 bases from V and 8 bases from J, with 7 bases in between. The CDR3 is 12 residues long. CDR1 is LGHNA, CDR2 YSLEER, per germline. CDR3 DNA: TGCGCCAGCAGCCAGCTGTATGGGGAGCTGTTTTTT. The encoded protein is CASSQLYGELFF.

V is TRBV5-4 and J is TRBJ2-3; D is possibly TRBD2 (7 bases). Per germline, CDR1 SGHNT and CDR2 YYREEE (reference sequence). V lost 2 bases and J 4 bases, leaving 14 bases between the germline ends. The CDR3 length is 15 residues. CDR3 sequence reads: CASSLGGAGADTQYF. DNA for the CDR3: TGTGCCAGCAGCTTAGGGGGGGCCGGCGCAGATACGCAGTATTTT.

This clone was seen just once. This rearrangement joins TRBV5-1 to TRBJ1-4, with D unclear. The germline gives CDR1 SGHRS, CDR2 YFSETQ. Trimming removed 1 base from V and 0 bases from J, with 4 bases in between. The length of the CDR3 is 14 residues. This CDR3 reads CASSLSPTNEKLFF. In DNA, the CDR3 is TGCGCCAGCAGCTTGTCTCCAACTAATGAAAAACTGTTTTTT.

This chain uses TRBV7-3 with TRBJ2-3; weak D call: TRBD2 (7 bases). Trimming shortened V by 2 bases and J by 1 base, and 10 bases separated the two germline ends. The germline gives CDR1 SGHTA, CDR2 FQGTGA. CDR3 length equals 15 residues. Here the CDR3 reads CASSLGGAGTDTQYF. For the CDR3, the DNA is TGTGCCAGCAGCTTAGGGGGGGCCGGCACAGATACGCAGTATTTT.

The J gene is TRBJ2-1, the V gene TRBV5-1, with 10 positions matching TRBD2. CDR3 length equals 17 residues. Germline V gene lookup returns CDR1 SGHRS and CDR2 YFSETQ. V shed 4 bases, J shed 9 bases, and the junction held 16 bases outside the gene matches. This CDR3 reads CASSPIKSGGASGEQFF. CDR3 sequence (DNA): TGCGCCAGCAGCCCGATAAAAAGCGGGGGGGCCTCTGGTGAGCAGTTCTTC. Full variable domain (remainder filled in from reference TRBV5-1 and TRBJ2-1): KAGVTQTPRYLIKTRGQQVTLSCSPISGHRSVSWYQQTPGQGLQFLFEYFSETQRNKGNFPGRFSGRQFSNSRSEMNVSTLELGDSALYLCASSPIKSGGASGEQFFGPGTRLTVL.

The chain has TRBV5-1 and TRBJ2-3; no clear D gene. Germline-derived CDR1 and CDR2 are SGHRS and YFSETQ. This CDR3 is 12 amino acids long. Between the trimmed V and J ends, which lost 5 bases and 0 bases, there was a span of 4 bases. CDR3 protein: CASRTSTDTQYF. CDR3 coding DNA: TGCGCCAGCAGGACTAGCACAGATACGCAGTATTTT. Full variable domain (missing parts from reference TRBV5-1 and TRBJ2-3): KAGVTQTPRYLIKTRGQQVTLSCSPISGHRSVSWYQQTPGQGLQFLFEYFSETQRNKGNFPGRFSGRQFSNSRSEMNVSTLELGDSALYLCASRTSTDTQYFGPGTRLTVL.

This sequence joins TRBV19 and TRBJ1-2; D is ambiguous. Germline loops: CDR1 LNHDA, CDR2 SQIVND (reference sequence). V was clipped by 5 bases and J by 2 bases, with 9 bases between them. CDR3 size: 13 residues. CDR3 region: CASSPGENYGYTF. The CDR3 DNA reads TGTGCCAGTAGTCCTGGGGAGAACTATGGCTACACCTTC.

The CDR3 loop reads CASSLAGGPSEQYF. The CDR3 coding sequence is TGTGCCAGCAGCTTAGCGGGGGGGCCGAGTGAGCAGTACTTC. The chain has TRBV11-1 and TRBJ2-7, with a possible D match to TRBD2 (7 bases). This CDR3 is built from 14 residues. CDR1 and CDR2 from the germline V gene are SGHAT and FQDESV (reference sequence). V was clipped by 0 bases and J by 7 bases, with 13 bases between them. The full variable domain, completed using reference TRBV11-1 and TRBJ2-7, is EAEVAQSPRYKITEKSQAVAFWCDPISGHATLYWYRQILGQGPELLVQFQDESVVDDSQLPKDRFSAERLKGVDSTLKIQPAELGDSAMYLCASSLAGGPSEQYFGPGTRLTVT.

This clone was seen only once. The junction shows a germline mismatch at one end, possibly a read error. The rearrangement links TRBV6-1 to TRBJ1-1; possible D gene TRBD1, 5 bases. Germline-derived CDR1 and CDR2 are MNHNS and SASEGT. This CDR3 is built from 14 residues. This chain's CDR3 is CASSDGTLNTGAFF. The CDR3 nucleotides read TGTGCCAGCAGTGACGGGACCCTGAACACTGGAGCTTTCTTT.

V gene TRBV6-5 combines with J gene TRBJ1-5; D unresolved. V lost 7 bases and J 7 bases, leaving 11 bases between the germline ends. Germline CDR1 reads MNHEY; CDR2 reads SVGAGI. The CDR3 length is 12 residues. The CDR3 reads CASMDLAQPQHF. In DNA, the CDR3 is TGTGCCAGCATGGACCTAGCCCAGCCCCAGCATTTT.